The clone carrying this T cell receptor beta chain was found many times. Its antigen remains unknown. The record originates from a study of shared clonotypes between healthy human individuals. Broader study findings: Estimated clonotype richness was generally higher in naive than memory subsets. Clonotypes shared by all four sorted-subset donors had higher generation probabilities than non-shared clonotypes.

The CDR3 spans 14 residues. Trimming took off 5 bases at V and 6 bases at J, with 14 bases between the two ends. CDR1 MNHEY and CDR2 SMNVEV come from the germline V gene (reference sequence). It was at deep level that the assay was run. In the authors' methods: Without quality scores, immunoSEQ junctional reads could not be filtered like full-length reads. The protocol was immunoSEQ multiplex PCR, while the TCRdb copy is restricted to in-frame clones and leaves out a portion. V, J and clone size were drawn from that table, and D and trimming were deduced from the DNA. The sample lists 800,000 to 1,200,000 clones; approximately 80% were seen once.

The specimen was memory CD4+ T cells from PBMCs. Subset described: CD45RA-negative fraction. The clonotype was recovered from a man between 18 and 29 years old in good health. Some clones in this sample may be carry-over from other donors' samples. The gene calls are TRBV27 and TRBJ1-5; maybe TRBD1 (6 bases). CDR3 protein: CASSIRIGGQPQHF. In DNA, the CDR3 is TGTGCCAGCAGTATACGAATAGGGGGTCAGCCCCAGCATTTT.